These 29 T cell receptor beta chains came from one sample sequenced in a study of T cells after yellow fever vaccination. In TCRdb, the 5' RACE reads were re-called with MiXCR into one record per CDR3 protein. In the table there are around 550,000 distinct CDR3 sequences, 15% to 20% of which are singletons. Sequenced material: PBMCs, taken 15 days after the yellow fever booster vaccination. These receptor sequences come from a man in his thirties or forties who received the YFV17D yellow fever vaccine.

This clonotype has more than one count but fewer than ten. A read error may produce the germline difference seen at one junction end. The rearrangement links TRBV5-1 to TRBJ2-1; D is uncertain. CDR3 size: 16 residues. In germline, CDR1 is SGHRS, CDR2 YFSETQ. The CDR3 loop reads CASRIRPQTSYNEQFF. Written as DNA, the CDR3 is TGTGCCAGCAGGATCCGACCGCAGACATCCTACAATGAGCAGTTCTTC.

The V and J genes are TRBV20-1 and TRBJ2-3; D is uncertain. CDR3 length: 12 amino acids. V lost 6 bases and J lost 1, with 8 bases in between. CDR1 is DFQATT, CDR2 SNEGSKA, per germline (reference sequence). This CDR3 is CSATERTDTQYF. CDR3 nucleotide sequence: TGCAGTGCAACGGAGCGCACAGATACGCAGTATTTT.

This clonotype was counted between two and nine times. J is TRBJ1-1 and V is TRBV9; maybe TRBD1 (6 bases). V lost 3 bases and J lost 6, with 15 bases in between. CDR3 length equals 14 residues. CDR1 and CDR2 from the germline V gene are SGDLS and YYNGEE. The CDR3, as DNA: TGTGCCAGCAGCGCAGGGGTCGTGGGCGCTGAAGCTTTCTTT. This codes for CASSAGVVGAEAFF.

The chain couples TRBV28 to TRBJ2-3; 7 bases map to TRBD2. CDR3 length: 15 residues. Per germline, CDR1 MDHEN and CDR2 SYDVKM. V was clipped by 8 bases and J by 1 base; unmatched bases: 9. In DNA form, the CDR3 reads TGTGCCAGCCGCCGCGCTAGCGGAGGCACAGATACGCAGTATTTT. Translation gives CASRRASGGTDTQYF.

This clonotype came up a few times. The chain carries TRBV12-3 or TRBV12-4 and TRBJ2-3; TRBD2 matches 14 bases. CDR3 length: 15 residues. The V gene end was trimmed by 3 bases and the J gene end by 13 bases; junction bases not matched to a gene: 9. The CDR3 loop is CASSFPGLAGGREYF. The DNA of the CDR3 is TGTGCCAGCAGTTTCCCCGGACTAGCGGGAGGAAGGGAGTATTTT.

The chain combines TRBV28 with TRBJ2-1; 9 nucleotides align to TRBD2. CDR3 size: 17 residues. Per germline, CDR1 MDHEN and CDR2 SYDVKM. CDR3: CTTLGAGGPGSYNEQFF. CDR3 DNA sequence: TGTACCACCCTCGGGGCGGGAGGGCCCGGCTCCTACAATGAGCAGTTCTTC.

The V gene is TRBV6-2 or TRBV6-3, the J gene TRBJ1-1, with 7 bases lining up with TRBD1. Germline CDR1 reads MNHEY; CDR2 reads SVGEGT. The trim removed 2 bases at V and 3 bases at J, leaving 3 bases unmatched. This CDR3 is built from 14 residues. The CDR3 coding sequence is TGTGCCAGCAGTTACGGGACAGTTTACACTGAAGCTTTCTTT. It yields the protein CASSYGTVYTEAFF.

This clonotype was seen a handful of times. The chain uses TRBV4-3 and TRBJ2-1; 9 bases agree with TRBD2. The J segment lost 4 bases and the V segment lost 0 bases, leaving 4 bases of the junction unmatched. Germline V lookup: CDR1 LGHNA, CDR2 YSLEER. The CDR3 contains 16 residues. CDR3 bases: TGCGCCAGCAGCCAAGATGCAGCGGGAGGTTACAATGAGCAGTTCTTC. It is translated as CASSQDAAGGYNEQFF.

Only a few counts were recorded for this clonotype. V usage is TRBV12-3 or TRBV12-4 and J usage is TRBJ2-1, with D possibly matching TRBD1 (6 bases). V gave up 6 bases and J gave up 5 bases, with 20 bases separating them. This CDR3 has 16 amino acids. The CDR3 is CASRGAGKPNNNEQFF. The CDR3 DNA reads as TGTGCCAGCAGGGGGGCGGGTAAACCGAATAACAATGAGCAGTTCTTC.

This clonotype showed up just a few times. The gene calls are TRBV9 and TRBJ2-3, with D hard to call. Germline loops: CDR1 SGDLS, CDR2 YYNGEE. The CDR3 is made up of 13 amino acids. Trimming stripped 2 bases from V and 6 bases from J, with 10 bases between. CDR3 in DNA: TGTGCCAGCAGCGTTTCTTTTAGGGATACGCAGTATTTT. This gives the protein CASSVSFRDTQYF.

The rearrangement joins TRBV10-3 to TRBJ2-3, with 7 bases aligning to TRBD2. The germline V gene encodes CDR1 ENHRY and CDR2 SYGVKD. The CDR3 covers 18 residues. After removal of 0 bases from V and 3 bases from J, the junction contained 12 bases not matched to a gene. The CDR3 reads CAISESRSIGAGTDTQYF. The CDR3 coding sequence is TGTGCCATCAGTGAGTCGAGGTCAATAGGAGCGGGAACAGATACGCAGTATTTT.

This clonotype turned up a few times. The chain carries TRBV15 and TRBJ2-1; 9 bases match TRBD2. Trimming at V came to 1 base and at J to 7 bases, leaving 8 bases not matched to a gene. Germline-derived CDR1 and CDR2 are LNHNV and YYDKDF (reference sequence). The CDR3 contains 16 residues. The DNA of the CDR3 is TGTGCCACCAGCAGAGTGGGCGGGAGGGCCCGGAATGAGCAGTTCTTC. It is translated as CATSRVGGRARNEQFF.

This clonotype occurred a few times. This chain connects TRBV6-5 to TRBJ2-2, with TRBD2 as a possible D gene (5 bases). Germline-derived CDR1 and CDR2 are MNHEY and SVGAGI. This CDR3 has 15 amino acids. V gave up 2 bases and J gave up 1 base, with 8 bases separating them. Here the CDR3 reads CASSYTSGNTGELFF. CDR3 nucleotide sequence: TGTGCCAGCAGTTACACAAGCGGGAACACCGGGGAGCTGTTTTTT.

This clonotype was observed a few times. V and J are TRBV6-5 and TRBJ2-7; D possibly corresponds to TRBD2 (5 bases). Germline V gene lookup returns CDR1 MNHEY and CDR2 SVGAGI. V lost 7 bases and J lost 0, with 13 bases in between. This CDR3 has 14 amino acids. In DNA, the CDR3 is TGTGCCAGCAAGTATCCGGGGAGCTCCTACGAGCAGTACTTC. Its protein product is CASKYPGSSYEQYF.

The J gene is TRBJ2-7, the V gene TRBV18; TRBD1 matches 10 bases. V lost 3 bases and J lost 3; bases outside the gene matches: 5. CDR1 KGHSH and CDR2 LQKENI come from the germline V gene. This CDR3 region has 15 residues. The CDR3 nucleotides are TGTGCCAGCTCACCCGGACAGGGGGGAAACTACGAGCAGTACTTC. This translates into CASSPGQGGNYEQYF.

The V and J genes are TRBV7-9 and TRBJ2-5; D ambiguous. V lost 2 bases and J 7 bases, leaving 8 bases between the germline ends. Germline V CDR1 and CDR2: SEHNR, FQNEAQ (reference sequence). The CDR3 contains 12 residues. The CDR3 here is CASSLFIGTQYF. CDR3 coding DNA: TGTGCCAGCAGCTTATTTATTGGGACCCAGTACTTC.

This clonotype was counted only a few times. The chain is built from TRBV5-8 and TRBJ1-3; D is possibly TRBD1 (5 bases). V shed 4 bases and J shed 5 bases, with 13 bases lying between them. Germline CDR1 SGHTS, CDR2 YDEGEE. CDR3 length: 14 amino acids. CDR3 in amino acids: CASSRDGKRNTIYF. The CDR3 nucleotides are TGTGCCAGCAGCCGGGACGGCAAAAGAAACACCATATATTTT.

This chain links TRBV7-6 with TRBJ2-1; 9 bases line up with TRBD2. Germline-derived CDR1 and CDR2 are SGHVS and FNYEAQ. V lost 3 bases, J lost 10 bases, and 1 base stayed unmatched. CDR3 length: 12 amino acids. Written as DNA, the CDR3 is TGTGCCAGCAGCTTCGGACTAGCGGAGCAGTTCTTC. It specifies CASSFGLAEQFF. Drawing the rest from reference TRBV7-6 and TRBJ2-1, the complete variable domain is GAGVSQSPRYKVTKRGQDVALRCDPISGHVSLYWYRQALGQGPEFLTYFNYEAQQDKSGLPNDRFSAERPEGSISTLTIQRTEQRDSAMYRCASSFGLAEQFFGPGTRLTVL.

The table lists this clonotype with a few counts. The V call is TRBV12-3 or TRBV12-4, the J call TRBJ1-4; D remains ambiguous. The CDR3 loop spans 14 amino acids. V lost 5 bases, J lost 7 bases, and 14 bases lay in between. CDR3 sequence: CASSPQLGVEKLFF. DNA for the CDR3: TGTGCCAGCAGTCCGCAGCTTGGGGTTGAAAAACTGTTTTTT.

This clonotype turned up a few times. This chain connects TRBV20-1 to TRBJ1-1, with no clear D. Germline loops: CDR1 DFQATT, CDR2 SNEGSKA (reference sequence). Trimming took 7 bases from V and 0 from J, leaving 6 bases between them. This CDR3 contains 11 residues. The CDR3 DNA reads as TGCAGTGGTCAGCTGAACACTGAAGCTTTCTTT. This codes for CSGQLNTEAFF.

This rearrangement joins TRBV20-1 to TRBJ2-7; D uncertain. The V gene's germline CDR1 is DFQATT and CDR2 SNEGSKA (reference sequence). V was shortened by 1 base and J by 4 bases, with 11 bases between the two germline ends. The CDR3 consists of 13 residues. The CDR3 bases are TGCAGTGCTAGAGCACCTCAGGCATACGAGCAGTACTTC. Residues: CSARAPQAYEQYF.

This rearrangement joins TRBV10-2 to TRBJ2-3; D uncertain. Trimming took off 1 base at V and 3 bases at J, with 14 bases between the two ends. The CDR3 is made up of 16 amino acids. CDR1 is WSHSY, CDR2 SAAADI, per germline. CDR3 nucleotide sequence: TGCGCCAGCAGTGAGTACCCCAGGCGCTCAACAGATACGCAGTATTTT. Translated, it gives CASSEYPRRSTDTQYF.

The chain is built from TRBV3-1 and TRBJ2-7; perhaps D is TRBD1 or TRBD2 (5 bases each). The germline gives CDR1 LGHDT, CDR2 YNNKEL (reference sequence). The CDR3 spans 14 residues. The V and J ends lost 4 bases and 2 bases respectively, with 12 bases between them. The CDR3 DNA reads as TGTGCCAGCAGCCTAGGGAGACAGCCCTACGAGCAGTACTTC. This codes for CASSLGRQPYEQYF.

This clonotype was seen more than once but under ten times. The chain has TRBV11-2 and TRBJ1-1; 10 nucleotides match TRBD1. V shed 0 bases, J shed 5 bases, and the junction held 6 bases outside the gene matches. The germline CDR1 and CDR2 sequences are SGHAT and FQNNGV. The CDR3 spans 16 residues. CDR3 in amino acids: CASSLDLTGGLTEAFF. The CDR3, as DNA: TGTGCCAGCAGCTTAGATTTGACAGGGGGCCTTACTGAAGCTTTCTTT.

This rearrangement joins TRBV29-1 to TRBJ1-4; D is perhaps TRBD1 (6 bases). V shed 6 bases and J shed 1 base, with 9 bases lying between them. The germline V gene encodes CDR1 SQVTM and CDR2 ANQGSEA. This CDR3 is 13 amino acids long. The CDR3 reads CSVRGGTNEKLFF. CDR3 DNA: TGCAGCGTGCGAGGGGGAACTAATGAAAAACTGTTTTTT.

In its sample, this clonotype was seen a few times. The CDR3 nucleotides read TGTGCCAGCAGCTTAGACAGTTTGAATACGCAGTATTTT. Its translation is CASSLDSLNTQYF. The chain carries TRBV7-9 and TRBJ2-3; D is uncertain. Germline V gene lookup returns CDR1 SEHNR and CDR2 FQNEAQ (reference sequence). Trimming took off 1 base at V and 7 bases at J, with 9 bases between the two ends. This CDR3 is built from 13 residues.

V is TRBV3-1 and J is TRBJ1-6, with D maybe TRBD1 (6 bases). This CDR3 is built from 14 residues. Between the trimmed V and J ends, which lost 1 base and 14 bases, there was a span of 15 bases. Germline V CDR1 and CDR2: LGHDT, YNNKEL (reference sequence). CDR3 sequence reads: CASSQGFTGSTLHF. In DNA, the CDR3 is TGTGCCAGCAGCCAAGGCTTCACAGGGTCCACCCTCCACTTT.

Only a few counts were recorded for this clonotype. The CDR3 sequence is CASSLKQITDTQYF. In DNA form, the CDR3 reads TGTGCCAGCAGTTTGAAACAGATCACAGATACGCAGTATTTT. The chain carries TRBV12-3 or TRBV12-4 and TRBJ2-3; D ambiguous. The CDR3 length is 14 residues. V was pared by 3 bases and J by 2 bases, with 9 bases between.

This clonotype appeared a few times. The chain is built from TRBV6-2 or TRBV6-3 and TRBJ2-2; D perhaps matches TRBD1 (6 bases). This CDR3 contains 16 residues. Germline V lookup: CDR1 MNHEY, CDR2 SVGEGT. The V gene lost 6 bases and the J gene lost 6 bases, with 20 bases spanning the gap. CDR3 residues: CASRPATGMEAGELFF. The DNA for the CDR3 is TGTGCCAGCAGACCAGCCACAGGGATGGAGGCCGGGGAGCTGTTTTTT.